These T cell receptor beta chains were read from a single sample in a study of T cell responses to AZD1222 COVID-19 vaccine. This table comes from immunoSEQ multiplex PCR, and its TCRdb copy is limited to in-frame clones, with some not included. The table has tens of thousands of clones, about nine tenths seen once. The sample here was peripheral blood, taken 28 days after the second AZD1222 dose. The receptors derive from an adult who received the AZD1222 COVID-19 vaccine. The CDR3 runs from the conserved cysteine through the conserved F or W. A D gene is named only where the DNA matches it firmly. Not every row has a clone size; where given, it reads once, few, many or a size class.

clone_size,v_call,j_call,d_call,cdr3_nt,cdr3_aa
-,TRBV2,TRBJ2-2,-,TGTGCCAGCAGTGTTGATAGAGCCACCGGGGAGCTGTTTTTT,CASSVDRATGELFF
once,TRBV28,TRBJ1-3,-,TGTGCCAGCAGTAAGAGTTCTGGAAACACCATATATTTT,CASSKSSGNTIYF
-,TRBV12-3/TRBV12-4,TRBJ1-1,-,TGTGCCAGCAGAGACAGCTCGAACACTGAAGCTTTCTTT,CASRDSSNTEAFF
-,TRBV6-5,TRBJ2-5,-,TGTGCCAGCAGTTACCGGGGTCGGGAGACCCAGTACTTC,CASSYRGRETQYF
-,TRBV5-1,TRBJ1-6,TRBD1,TGCGCCAGCAGCTGGGGAGACAGGGACTATAATTCACCCCTCCACTTT,CASSWGDRDYNSPLHF
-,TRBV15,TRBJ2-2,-,TGTGCCACCAGCAGAGCCGCAAGGAACACCGGGGAGCTGTTTTTT,CATSRAARNTGELFF
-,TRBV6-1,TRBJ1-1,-,TGTGCCAGCAGTGAAGATTGGGGGAACACTGAAGCTTTCTTT,CASSEDWGNTEAFF
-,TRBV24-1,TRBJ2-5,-,TGTGCCACCAGTGATTTGACCTCGGAGGCGGAGACCCAGTACTTC,CATSDLTSEAETQYF
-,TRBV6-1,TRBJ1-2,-,TGTGCCAGCAGTGAAGTGTCGACAAGTGGCTACACCTTC,CASSEVSTSGYTF
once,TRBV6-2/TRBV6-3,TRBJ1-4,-,TGTGCCAGCAGTCTAAGCCGACCCGGGGGCCTGTTTTTT,CASSLSRPGGLFF
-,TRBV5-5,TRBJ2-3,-,TGTGCCAGCAGCTTATCAGGTACACCCTACACAGATACGCAGTATTTT,CASSLSGTPYTDTQYF